These T cell receptor beta chains were read from a single sample in a study of T cell responses to AZD1222 COVID-19 vaccine. The table came from immunoSEQ multiplex PCR; TCRdb's copy has only in-frame clones and leaves some out. Altogether about 83,000 clones are present, roughly 90% being singletons, with the ten largest covering roughly 4.8%. Material: peripheral blood, obtained on day 0 of MenACWY control vaccination. Receptors were obtained from an adult in good health. The conserved cysteine and the conserved F or W are not part of the CDR3 here.

V	J	CDR3
TRBV7-9	TRBJ2-3	ASRRGAADTQY
TRBV10-3	TRBJ2-5	AISESRETQY
TRBV6-5	TRBJ1-5	ASTENSNQPQH
TRBV15	TRBJ2-6	ATRTAGANVLT
TRBV6-2/TRBV6-3	TRBJ1-5	ASSDRGIQPQH
TRBV7-9	TRBJ1-2	ASRQEGSGYT
TRBV5-6	TRBJ2-7	ASSLWGVLFSYEQY
TRBV12-3/TRBV12-4	TRBJ1-6	ASSRINSPLH
TRBV3-1/TRBV3-2	TRBJ1-1	ASSQTDRYTEAF
TRBV11-2	TRBJ2-7	ASSLPIRLATYEQY
TRBV6-2/TRBV6-3	TRBJ1-2	ASSTPPNYGYT
TRBV5-1	TRBJ2-2	ASSLSQASNTGELF
TRBV4-3	TRBJ1-4	ASSQEQATNEKLF
TRBV7-7	TRBJ2-3	ASRGCRDSTDTQY
TRBV25-1	TRBJ1-2	ASSDYIERGYT
TRBV2	TRBJ2-2	ASRAGTGNTGELF
TRBV28	TRBJ2-2	ASSRGTLGGGELF
TRBV28	TRBJ1-5	ASSLITTGTEH
TRBV2	TRBJ1-1	ASSATGTKENTEAF
TRBV7-3	TRBJ2-2	ASSLNTASAGELF